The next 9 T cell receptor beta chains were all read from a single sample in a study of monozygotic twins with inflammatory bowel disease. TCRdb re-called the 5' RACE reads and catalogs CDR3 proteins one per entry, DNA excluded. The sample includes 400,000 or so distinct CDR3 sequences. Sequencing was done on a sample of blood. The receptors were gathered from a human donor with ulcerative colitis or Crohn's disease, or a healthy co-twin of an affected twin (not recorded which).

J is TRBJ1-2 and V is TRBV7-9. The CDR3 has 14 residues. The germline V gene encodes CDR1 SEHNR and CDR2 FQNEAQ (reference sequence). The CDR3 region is CASALIPGSHGYTF.

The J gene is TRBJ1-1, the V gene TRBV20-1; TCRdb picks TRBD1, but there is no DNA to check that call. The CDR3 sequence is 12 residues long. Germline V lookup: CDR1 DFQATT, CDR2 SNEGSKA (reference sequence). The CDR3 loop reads CSARQGNTEAFF.

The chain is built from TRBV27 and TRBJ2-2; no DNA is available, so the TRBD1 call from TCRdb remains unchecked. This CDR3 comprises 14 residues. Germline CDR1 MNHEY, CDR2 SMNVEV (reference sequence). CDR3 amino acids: CASSLSWGAGELFF.

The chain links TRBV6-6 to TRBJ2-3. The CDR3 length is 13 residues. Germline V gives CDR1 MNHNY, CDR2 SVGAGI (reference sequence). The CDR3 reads CASSYVGTDTQYF.

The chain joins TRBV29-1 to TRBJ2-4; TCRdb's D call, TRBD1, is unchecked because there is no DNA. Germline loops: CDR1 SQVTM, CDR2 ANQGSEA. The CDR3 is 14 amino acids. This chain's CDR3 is CSVGTGVAKNIQYF.

The CDR3 is CSARDGGLGSSYEQYF. The chain is built from TRBV20-1 and TRBJ2-7; TCRdb picks TRBD1, but there is no DNA to check that call. The germline V gene has CDR1 DFQATT and CDR2 SNEGSKA (reference sequence). The CDR3 has 16 amino acids.

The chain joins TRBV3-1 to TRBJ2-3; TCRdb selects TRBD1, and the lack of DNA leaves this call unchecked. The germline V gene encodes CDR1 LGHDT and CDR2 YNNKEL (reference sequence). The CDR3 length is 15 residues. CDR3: CASSQGTGFTDTQYF.

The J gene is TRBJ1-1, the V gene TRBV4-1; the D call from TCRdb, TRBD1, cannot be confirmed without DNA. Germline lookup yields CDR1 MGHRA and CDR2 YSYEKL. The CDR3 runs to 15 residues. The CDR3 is CASSLDRVMNTEAFF.

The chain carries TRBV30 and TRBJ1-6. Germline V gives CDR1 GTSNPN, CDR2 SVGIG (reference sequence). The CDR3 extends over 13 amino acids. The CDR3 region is CAWSVGDNSPLHF.